This TCR beta chain was recovered during a study of T cell changes during pregnancy in multiple sclerosis. Repertoires were generated with immunoSEQ multiplex PCR, while TCRdb's copy carries only in-frame clones and drops some. The sample lists around 40,000 clones, 90% to 95% occurring once. The CDR3 loop spans 13 amino acids. Germline lookup yields CDR1 SQVTM and CDR2 ANQGSEA. J lost 1 base, V lost 2 bases, and 1 base had no gene match. The chain carries TRBV29-1 and TRBJ1-1, with 7 bases lining up with TRBD1. The sequence came from a female donor with multiple sclerosis, enrolled in a pregnancy study. Sequenced here: CD4+ T cells from peripheral blood mononuclear cells, sampled in the third trimester of pregnancy. CDR3 DNA sequence: TGCAGCGTTGAAAAGGGGGCGAACACTGAAGCTTTCTTT. Its translation: CSVEKGANTEAFF.